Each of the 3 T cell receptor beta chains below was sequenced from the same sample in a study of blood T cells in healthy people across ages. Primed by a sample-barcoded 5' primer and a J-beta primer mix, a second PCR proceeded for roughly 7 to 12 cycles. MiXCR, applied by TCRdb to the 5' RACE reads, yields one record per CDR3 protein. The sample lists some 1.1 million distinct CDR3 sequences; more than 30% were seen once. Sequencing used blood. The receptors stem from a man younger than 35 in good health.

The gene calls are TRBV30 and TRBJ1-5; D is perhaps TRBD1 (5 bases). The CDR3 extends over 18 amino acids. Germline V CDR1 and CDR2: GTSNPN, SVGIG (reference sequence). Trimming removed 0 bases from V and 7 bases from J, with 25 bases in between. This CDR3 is CAWSVRGRGSYSGQPQHF. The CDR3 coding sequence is TGTGCCTGGAGTGTCCGGGGTCGGGGGTCTTATAGCGGGCAGCCCCAGCATTTT.

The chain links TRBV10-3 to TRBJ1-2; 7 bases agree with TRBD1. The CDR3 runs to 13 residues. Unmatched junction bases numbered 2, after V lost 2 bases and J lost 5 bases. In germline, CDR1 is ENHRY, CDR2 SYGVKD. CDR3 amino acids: CAISEDREYGYTF. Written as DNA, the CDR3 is TGTGCCATCAGTGAGGACAGGGAGTATGGCTACACCTTC.

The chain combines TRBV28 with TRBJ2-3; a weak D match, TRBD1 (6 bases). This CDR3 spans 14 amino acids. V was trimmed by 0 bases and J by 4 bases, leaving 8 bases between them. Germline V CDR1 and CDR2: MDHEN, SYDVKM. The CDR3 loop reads CASSLWNRADTQYF. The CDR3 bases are TGTGCCAGCAGTTTATGGAACAGGGCAGATACGCAGTATTTT.